This T cell receptor beta chain emerged from a study of blood T cell repertoires in COVID-19. Study at large: From the United States, Italy and Spain came samples of acute and convalescent COVID-19.

Authors' data handling: Reference gene primers were amplified, and this amplification served to estimate nucleated cell counts. Using immunoSEQ multiplex PCR, the repertoire was profiled, and TCRdb retains in-frame clones only, with some absent. That table gives V, J and clone size, and the DNA gave D and trimming. This sample has around 300,000 clones; around four fifths occur once, and the top ten carry approximately 3.8%. The germline CDR1 and CDR2 sequences are MNHEY and SVGAGI. Trimming left V 6 bases short and J 1 base short, with 13 bases between. The CDR3 runs to 15 residues. The genes are TRBV6-5 and TRBJ1-3; D call uncertain. The sequencing input was peripheral blood. This TCR was sampled from a woman between 50 and 59 years old with active or convalescent COVID-19. The DNA of the CDR3 is TGTGCCAGCAGGGCGACACCCAGTTCTGGAAACACCATATATTTT. Translating gives CASRATPSSGNTIYF.